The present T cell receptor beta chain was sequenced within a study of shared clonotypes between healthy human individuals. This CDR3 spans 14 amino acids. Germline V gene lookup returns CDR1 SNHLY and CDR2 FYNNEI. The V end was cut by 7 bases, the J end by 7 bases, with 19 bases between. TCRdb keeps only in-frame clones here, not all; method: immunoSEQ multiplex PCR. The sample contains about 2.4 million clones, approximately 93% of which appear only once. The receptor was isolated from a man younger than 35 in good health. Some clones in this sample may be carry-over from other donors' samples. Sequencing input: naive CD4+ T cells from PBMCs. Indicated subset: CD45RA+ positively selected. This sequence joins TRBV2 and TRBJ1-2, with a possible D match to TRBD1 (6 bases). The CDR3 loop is CASILRGGSGGYTF. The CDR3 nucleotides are TGTGCCAGCATCTTAAGGGGGGGTTCGGGTGGCTACACCTTC.